This T cell receptor beta chain is drawn from a study of response to subunit inactivated influenza vaccine. V was clipped by 0 bases and J by 3 bases, with 4 bases between them. The CDR3 totals 13 residues. The germline CDR1 and CDR2 sequences are SGDLS and YYNGEE. TCRdb re-analysed the RT-PCR reads in MiXCR, keeping a single row per CDR3 protein. The sample lists 650,000 to 800,000 distinct CDR3 sequences; roughly 13% were seen once. The chain joins TRBV9 to TRBJ1-5; D is uncertain. This TCR was recovered from a man between 50 and 59 years old who received an inactivated influenza vaccine. Material: PBMCs from blood, obtained around two weeks before vaccination. CDR3 protein: CASSVEINQPQHF. In DNA form, the CDR3 reads TGTGCCAGCAGCGTAGAGATCAATCAGCCCCAGCATTTT. The whole variable domain, filled in from reference TRBV9 and TRBJ1-5, reads DSGVTQTPKHLITATGQRVTLRCSPRSGDLSVYWYQQSLDQGLQFLIQYYNGEERAKGNILERFSAQQFPDLHSELNLSSLELGDSALYFCASSVEINQPQHFGDGTRLSIL.